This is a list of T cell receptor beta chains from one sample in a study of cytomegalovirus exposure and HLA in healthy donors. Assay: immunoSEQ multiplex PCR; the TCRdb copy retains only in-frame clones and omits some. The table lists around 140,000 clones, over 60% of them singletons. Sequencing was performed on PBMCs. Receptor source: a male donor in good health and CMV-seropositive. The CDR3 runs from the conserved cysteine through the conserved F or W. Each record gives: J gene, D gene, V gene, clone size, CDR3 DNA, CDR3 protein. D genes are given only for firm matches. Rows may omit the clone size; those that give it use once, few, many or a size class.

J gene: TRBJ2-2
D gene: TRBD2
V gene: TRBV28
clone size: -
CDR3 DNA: TGTGCCAGCAGTTTGGTTGGGGGGGCCGGGGAGCTGTTTTTT
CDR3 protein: CASSLVGGAGELFF

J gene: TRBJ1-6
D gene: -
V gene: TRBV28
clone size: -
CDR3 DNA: TGTGCCAGCAGTTTAGACCCCAGGGGAGGGAATTCACCCCTCCACTTT
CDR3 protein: CASSLDPRGGNSPLHF

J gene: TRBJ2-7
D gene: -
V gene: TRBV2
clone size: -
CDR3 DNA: TGTGCCAGCAGTGAGGGACAATCGGTGACCTACGAGCAGTACTTC
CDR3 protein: CASSEGQSVTYEQYF

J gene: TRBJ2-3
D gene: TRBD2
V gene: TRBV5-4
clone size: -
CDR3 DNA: TGTGCCAGCCAGTCGACTAGCGGGAGCACAGATACGCAGTATTTT
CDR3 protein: CASQSTSGSTDTQYF

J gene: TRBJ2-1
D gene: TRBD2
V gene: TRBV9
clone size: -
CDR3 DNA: TGTGCCAGCAGCGCCCTAGTCGGGCCTAGCGGGCTCAATGAGCAGTTCTTC
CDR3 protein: CASSALVGPSGLNEQFF

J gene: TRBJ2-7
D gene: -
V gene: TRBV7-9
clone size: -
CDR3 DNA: TGTGCCAGCAGCTCCATCTACGAGCAGTACTTC
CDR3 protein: CASSSIYEQYF

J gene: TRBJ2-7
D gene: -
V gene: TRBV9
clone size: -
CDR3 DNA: TGTGCCAGCAGCGTAGTGGCAGGGGCAAGGTCCTACGAGCAGTACTTC
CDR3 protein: CASSVVAGARSYEQYF

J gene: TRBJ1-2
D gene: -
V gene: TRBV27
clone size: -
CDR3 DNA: TGTGCCAGCGGACAGCTCTTCTATGGCTACACCTTC
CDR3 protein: CASGQLFYGYTF

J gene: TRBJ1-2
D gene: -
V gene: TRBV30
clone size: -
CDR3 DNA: TGTGCCTGGGGGGACCGGGGGGACTATGGCTACACCTTC
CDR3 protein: CAWGDRGDYGYTF

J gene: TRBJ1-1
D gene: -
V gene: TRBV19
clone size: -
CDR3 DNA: TGTGCCAGTAGTATCCCCGGGATGAACACTGAAGCTTTCTTT
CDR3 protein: CASSIPGMNTEAFF

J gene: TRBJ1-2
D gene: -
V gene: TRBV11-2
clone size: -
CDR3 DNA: TGTGCCAGCAGCCCCGGACAGGGCTACACCTTC
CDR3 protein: CASSPGQGYTF

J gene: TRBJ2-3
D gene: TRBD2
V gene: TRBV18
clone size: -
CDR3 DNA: TGTGCCAGCTCACCAACTAGCGGGAGGGCCGGTGGAGATACGCAGTATTTT
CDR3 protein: CASSPTSGRAGGDTQYF

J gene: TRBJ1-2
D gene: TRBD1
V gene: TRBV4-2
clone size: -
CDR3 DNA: TGTGCCAGCAGCCAAGCAATGGGACAGGGCTATGGCTACACCTTC
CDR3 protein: CASSQAMGQGYGYTF

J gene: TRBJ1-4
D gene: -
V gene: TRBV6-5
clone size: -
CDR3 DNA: TGTGCCAGCAGTTACGGGGGGTACGGTGAAAAACTGTTTTTT
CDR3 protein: CASSYGGYGEKLFF

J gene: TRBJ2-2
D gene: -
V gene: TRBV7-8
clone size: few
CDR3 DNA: TGTGCCAGCTACGTTGGGGGCACCACGCGAGTCACCGGGGAGCTGTTTTTT
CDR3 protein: CASYVGGTTRVTGELFF

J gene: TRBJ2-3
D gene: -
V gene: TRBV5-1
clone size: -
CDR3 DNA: TGCGCCAGCAGCTTGGCCTTCGCGGGGGCCCTTACGCAGTATTTT
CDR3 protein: CASSLAFAGALTQYF

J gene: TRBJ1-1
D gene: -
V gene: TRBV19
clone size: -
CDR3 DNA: TGTGCCAGTAGTATAGATGGGGGCCGGACTGAAGCTTTCTTT
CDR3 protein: CASSIDGGRTEAFF

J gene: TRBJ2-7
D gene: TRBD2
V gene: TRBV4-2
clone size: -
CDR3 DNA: TGTGCCAGCAGCCAGGGGACTAGCGGGCCTACCTACGAGCAGTACTTC
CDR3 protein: CASSQGTSGPTYEQYF

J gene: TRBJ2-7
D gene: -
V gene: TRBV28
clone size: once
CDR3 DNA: TGTGCCAGCAGGGACTCTGCCTACGAGCAGTACTTC
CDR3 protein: CASRDSAYEQYF

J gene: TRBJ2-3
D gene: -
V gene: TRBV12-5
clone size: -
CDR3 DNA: TGTGCTAGTGGCCCCGGACAGTACACAGATACGCAGTATTTT
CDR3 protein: CASGPGQYTDTQYF

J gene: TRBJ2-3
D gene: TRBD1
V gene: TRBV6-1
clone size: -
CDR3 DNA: TGTGCCAGCAGTGCCCCGACAGGGTGGGGGACAGATACGCAGTATTTT
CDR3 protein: CASSAPTGWGTDTQYF

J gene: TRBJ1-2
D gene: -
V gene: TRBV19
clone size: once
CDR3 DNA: TGTGCCAGTAACCAGGGTCTGGGCGGCTACACCTTC
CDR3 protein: CASNQGLGGYTF

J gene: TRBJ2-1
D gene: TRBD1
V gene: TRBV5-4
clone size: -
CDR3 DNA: TGTGCCAGCAGCTTAGGACAGGGGGACTACAATGAGCAGTTCTTC
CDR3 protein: CASSLGQGDYNEQFF

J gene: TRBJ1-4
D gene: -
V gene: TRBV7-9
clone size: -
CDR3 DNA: TGTGCCAGCAGCTTGGGAGAAGCAACTAATGAAAAACTGTTTTTT
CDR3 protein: CASSLGEATNEKLFF

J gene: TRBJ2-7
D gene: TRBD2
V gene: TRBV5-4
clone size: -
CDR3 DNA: TGTGCCAGCAGCTTCGGACTAGCGGGGGACTACGAGCAGTACTTC
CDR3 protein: CASSFGLAGDYEQYF

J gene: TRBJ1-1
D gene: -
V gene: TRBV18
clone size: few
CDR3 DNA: TGTGCCAGCTCATCACGGATTGTTGACAGGAACACTGAAGCTTTCTTT
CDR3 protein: CASSSRIVDRNTEAFF

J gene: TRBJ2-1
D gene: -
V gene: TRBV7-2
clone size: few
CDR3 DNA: TGTGCCAGCAGCCCTTCTCGGAATGAGCAGTTCTTC
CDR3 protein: CASSPSRNEQFF

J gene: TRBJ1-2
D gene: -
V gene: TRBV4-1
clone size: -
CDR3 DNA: TGCGCCAGCAGTCCAGTCCTTAACTATGGCTACACCTTC
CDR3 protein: CASSPVLNYGYTF

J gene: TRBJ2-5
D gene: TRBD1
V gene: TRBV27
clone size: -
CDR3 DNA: TGTGCCAGCAGTTGGACAGGGATGGGAGAGACCCAGTACTTC
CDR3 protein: CASSWTGMGETQYF

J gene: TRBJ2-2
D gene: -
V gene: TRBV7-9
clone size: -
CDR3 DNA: TGTTCCAGCAGCCGGGATCCCATTTGGCTTGGGGGGGAGCTGTTTTTT
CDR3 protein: CSSSRDPIWLGGELFF

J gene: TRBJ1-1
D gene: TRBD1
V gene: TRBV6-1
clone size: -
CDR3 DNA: TGTGCCAGCAGTGCCGGACAGGTCTTTGAAGCTTTCTTT
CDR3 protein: CASSAGQVFEAFF

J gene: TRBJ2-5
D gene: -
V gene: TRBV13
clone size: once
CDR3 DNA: TGTGCCAGCAGCTTCCGGGTCAGACAAGAGACCCAGTACTTC
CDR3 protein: CASSFRVRQETQYF

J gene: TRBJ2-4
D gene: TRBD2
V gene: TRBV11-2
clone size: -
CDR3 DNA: TGTGCCAGCAGCTTAGACTTCTTGACCGGGACTAGAAACATTCAGTACTTC
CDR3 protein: CASSLDFLTGTRNIQYF